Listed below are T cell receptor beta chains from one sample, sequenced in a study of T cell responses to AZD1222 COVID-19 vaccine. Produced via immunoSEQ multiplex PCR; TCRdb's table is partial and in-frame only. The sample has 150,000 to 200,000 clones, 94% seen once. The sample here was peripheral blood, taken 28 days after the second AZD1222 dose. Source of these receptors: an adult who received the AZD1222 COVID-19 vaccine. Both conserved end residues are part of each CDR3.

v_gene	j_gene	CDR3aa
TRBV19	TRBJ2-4	CASSTSFGQGAGNIQYF
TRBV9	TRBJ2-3	CASSVEGARTDTQYF
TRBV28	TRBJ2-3	CASSSPGLAVTDTQYF
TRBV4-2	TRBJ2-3	CASSQGLAITDTQYF
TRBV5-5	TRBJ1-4	CASSTKTANNEKLFF
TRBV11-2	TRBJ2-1	CASSPPWDPYNEQFF
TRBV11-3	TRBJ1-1	CASSLEGKGTEAFF
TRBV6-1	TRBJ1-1	CASSEFGGGTEAFF
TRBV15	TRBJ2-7	CATSAASGSSYEQYF
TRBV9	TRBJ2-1	CASSIRNGNEQFF
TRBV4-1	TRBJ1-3	CASSLTGTGGGRGLYF
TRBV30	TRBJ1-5	CAWSVSSYQPQHF
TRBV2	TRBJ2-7	CASSEWRQGLDEQYF
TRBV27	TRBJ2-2	CASRQGATGELFF
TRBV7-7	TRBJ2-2	CASSPRTGDGELFF
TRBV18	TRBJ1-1	CASSTNTEAFF
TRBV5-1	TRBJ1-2	CASSVDRVDGYTF
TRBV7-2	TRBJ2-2	CASSFYNTGELFF
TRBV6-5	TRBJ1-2	CASSQYGYTF
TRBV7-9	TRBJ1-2	CASSLVGQPGYGYTF
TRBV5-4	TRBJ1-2	CASSGRQGANYGYTF
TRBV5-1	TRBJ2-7	CASSSTSGTYEQYF
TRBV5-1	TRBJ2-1	CASSLAPYDPLYNEQFF